A single T cell receptor (beta chain) is shown here with its context. Cohorts were determined from participant-reported clinical history. Two consecutive negative NP/OP PCR tests, clearance, or resolved symptoms defined Cohort 3 recovery. The data belong to a study of blood T cell repertoires in COVID-19. In the original analysis: Reference gene primer amplification gave estimated nucleated cell counts. Profiling relied on immunoSEQ multiplex PCR, and the TCRdb table lists in-frame clones only, not all of them. V and J calls and clone size are those listed in that table; D and trimming were worked out from the DNA. Of 150,000 to 200,000 clones detected, roughly 90% appear once; the ten largest clones hold roughly 0.8%. Trimming stripped 6 bases from V and 0 bases from J, with 15 bases between. Germline loops: CDR1 LNHDA, CDR2 SQIVND (reference sequence). The CDR3 is 16 amino acids.

What was sequenced was PBMCs or T cells enriched from blood (not recorded which). J is TRBJ1-3 and V is TRBV19; no clear D gene. This receptor was identified in a woman aged 18-29 years who had recovered from COVID-19. CDR3 in DNA: TGTGCCAGTAGGCCCCTTGGGTCGGGCTCTGGAAACACCATATATTTT. Protein: CASRPLGSGSGNTIYF.